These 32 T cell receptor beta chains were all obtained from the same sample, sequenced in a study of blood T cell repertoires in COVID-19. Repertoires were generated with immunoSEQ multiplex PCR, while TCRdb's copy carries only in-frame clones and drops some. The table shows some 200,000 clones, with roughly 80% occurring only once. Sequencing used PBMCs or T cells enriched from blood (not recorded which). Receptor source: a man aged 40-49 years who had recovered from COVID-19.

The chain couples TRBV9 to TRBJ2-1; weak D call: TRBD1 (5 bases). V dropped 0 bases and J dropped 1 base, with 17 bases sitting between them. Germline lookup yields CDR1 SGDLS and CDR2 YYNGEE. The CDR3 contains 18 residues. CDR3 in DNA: TGTGCCAGCAGCGTAGATCATGGGGCAGGGAATTCCTACAATGAGCAGTTCTTC. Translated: CASSVDHGAGNSYNEQFF.

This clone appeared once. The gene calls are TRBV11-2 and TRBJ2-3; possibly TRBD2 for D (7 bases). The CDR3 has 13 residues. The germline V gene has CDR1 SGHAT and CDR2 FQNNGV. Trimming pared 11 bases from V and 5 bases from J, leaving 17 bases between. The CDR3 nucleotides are TGTGCCGGAGGGGGGGGCCAGGGAGATACGCAGTATTTT. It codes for CAGGGGQGDTQYF.

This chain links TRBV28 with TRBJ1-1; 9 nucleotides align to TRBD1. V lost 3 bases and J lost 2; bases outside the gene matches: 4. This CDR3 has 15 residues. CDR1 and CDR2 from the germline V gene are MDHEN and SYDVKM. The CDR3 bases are TGTGCCAGCAGTTTGGGGGGACAGGGAAACACTGAAGCTTTCTTT. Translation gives CASSLGGQGNTEAFF.

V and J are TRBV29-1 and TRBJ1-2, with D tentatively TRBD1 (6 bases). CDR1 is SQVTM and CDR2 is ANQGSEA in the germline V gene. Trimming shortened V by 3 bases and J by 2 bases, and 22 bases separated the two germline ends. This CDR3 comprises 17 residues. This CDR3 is CSVEFSFGGAQNYGYTF. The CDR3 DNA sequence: TGCAGCGTTGAGTTCTCTTTTGGGGGGGCGCAAAACTATGGCTACACCTTC.

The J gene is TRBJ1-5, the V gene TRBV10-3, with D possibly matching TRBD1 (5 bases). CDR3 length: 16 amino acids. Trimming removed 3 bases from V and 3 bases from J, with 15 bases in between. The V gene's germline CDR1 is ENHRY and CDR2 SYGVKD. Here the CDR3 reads CAISDEQGRANQPQHF. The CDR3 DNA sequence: TGTGCCATCAGTGACGAGCAGGGCCGCGCCAATCAGCCCCAGCATTTT.

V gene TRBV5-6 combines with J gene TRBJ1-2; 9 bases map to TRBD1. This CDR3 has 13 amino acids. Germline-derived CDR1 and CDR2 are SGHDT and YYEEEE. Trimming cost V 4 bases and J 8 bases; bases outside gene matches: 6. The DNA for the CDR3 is TGTGCCAGCAGCAAGGGACAGGGAGGCGGCTACACCTTC. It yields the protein CASSKGQGGGYTF.

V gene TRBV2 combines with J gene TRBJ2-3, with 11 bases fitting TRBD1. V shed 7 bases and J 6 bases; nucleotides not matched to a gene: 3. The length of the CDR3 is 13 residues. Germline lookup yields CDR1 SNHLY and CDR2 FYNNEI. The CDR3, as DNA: TGTGCCAGCAACCGGGACAGGGGGGATACGCAGTATTTT. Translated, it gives CASNRDRGDTQYF. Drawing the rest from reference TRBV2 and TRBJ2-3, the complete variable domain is EPEVTQTPSHQVTQMGQEVILRCVPISNHLYFYWYRQILGQKVEFLVSFYNNEISEKSEIFDDQFSVERPDGSNFTLKIRSTKLEDSAMYFCASNRDRGDTQYFGPGTRLTVL.

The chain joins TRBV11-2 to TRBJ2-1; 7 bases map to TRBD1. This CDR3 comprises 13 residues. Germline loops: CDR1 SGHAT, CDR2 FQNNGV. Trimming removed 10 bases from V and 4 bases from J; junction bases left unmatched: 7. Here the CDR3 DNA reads TGTGCCACGACCGGGACAGAATACAATGAGCAGTTCTTC. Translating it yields CATTGTEYNEQFF. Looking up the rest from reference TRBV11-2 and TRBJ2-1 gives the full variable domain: EAGVAQSPRYKIIEKRQSVAFWCNPISGHATLYWYQQILGQGPKLLIQFQNNGVVDDSQLPKDRFSAERLKGVDSTLKIQPAKLEDSAVYLCATTGTEYNEQFFGPGTRLTVL.

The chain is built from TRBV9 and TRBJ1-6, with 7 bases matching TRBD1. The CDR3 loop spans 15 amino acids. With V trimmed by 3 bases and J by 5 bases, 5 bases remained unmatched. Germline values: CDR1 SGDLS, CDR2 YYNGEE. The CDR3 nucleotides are TGTGCCAGCAGCGGGGGACAGAGTCATAATTCACCCCTCCACTTT. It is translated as CASSGGQSHNSPLHF.

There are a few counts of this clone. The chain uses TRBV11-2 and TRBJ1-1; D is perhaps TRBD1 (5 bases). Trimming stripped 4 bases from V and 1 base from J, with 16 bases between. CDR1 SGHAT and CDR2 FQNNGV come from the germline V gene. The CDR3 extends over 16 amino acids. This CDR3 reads CASSSNYRRKNTEAFF. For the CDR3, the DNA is TGTGCCAGCAGCTCTAACTACAGGAGAAAGAACACTGAAGCTTTCTTT.

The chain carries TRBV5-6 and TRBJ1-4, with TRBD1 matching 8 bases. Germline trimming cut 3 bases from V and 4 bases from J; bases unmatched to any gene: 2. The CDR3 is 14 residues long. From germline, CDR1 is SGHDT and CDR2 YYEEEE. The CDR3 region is CASSYRGINEKLFF. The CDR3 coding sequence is TGTGCCAGCAGCTACAGGGGGATTAATGAAAAACTGTTTTTT.

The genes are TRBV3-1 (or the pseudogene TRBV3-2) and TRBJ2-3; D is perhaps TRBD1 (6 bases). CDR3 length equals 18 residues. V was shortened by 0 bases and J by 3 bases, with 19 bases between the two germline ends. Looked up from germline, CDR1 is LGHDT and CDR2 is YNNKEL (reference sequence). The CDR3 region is CASSQELLGATTTDTQYF. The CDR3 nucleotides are TGTGCCAGCAGCCAAGAGTTACTGGGGGCTACTACGACAGATACGCAGTATTTT.

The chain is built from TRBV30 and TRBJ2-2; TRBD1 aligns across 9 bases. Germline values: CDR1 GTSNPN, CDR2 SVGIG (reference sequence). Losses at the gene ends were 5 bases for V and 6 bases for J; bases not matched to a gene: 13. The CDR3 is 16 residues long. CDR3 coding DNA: TGTGCCTGGGGAACCTTGGGGACAGGGTTGCCCGGGGAGCTGTTTTTT. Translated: CAWGTLGTGLPGELFF.

CDR3 sequence (DNA): TGTGCCAGCTCTATGCAGACACCCAATCAGCCCCAGCATTTT. Encoded protein: CASSMQTPNQPQHF. The chain joins TRBV2 to TRBJ1-5; D gene unclear. The germline gives CDR1 SNHLY, CDR2 FYNNEI. Trimming pared 8 bases from V and 3 bases from J, leaving 14 bases between. The CDR3 has 14 amino acids.

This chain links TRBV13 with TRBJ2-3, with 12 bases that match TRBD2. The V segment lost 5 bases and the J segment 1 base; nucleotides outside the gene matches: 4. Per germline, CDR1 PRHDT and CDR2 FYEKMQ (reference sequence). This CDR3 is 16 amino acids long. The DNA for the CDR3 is TGTGCCAGCAGCCCCCGACTAGCGGGGGGCACAGATACGCAGTATTTT. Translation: CASSPRLAGGTDTQYF.

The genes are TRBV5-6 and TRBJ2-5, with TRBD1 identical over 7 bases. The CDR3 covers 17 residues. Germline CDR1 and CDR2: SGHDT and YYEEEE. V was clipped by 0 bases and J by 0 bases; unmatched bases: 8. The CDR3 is CASSLAWGQTHQETQYF. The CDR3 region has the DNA TGTGCCAGCAGCTTGGCATGGGGACAGACCCACCAAGAGACCCAGTACTTC.

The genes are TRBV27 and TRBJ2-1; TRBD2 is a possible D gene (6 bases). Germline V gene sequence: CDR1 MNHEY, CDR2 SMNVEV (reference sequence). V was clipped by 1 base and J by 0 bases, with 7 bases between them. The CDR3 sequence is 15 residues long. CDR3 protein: CASSLFGSSYNEQFF. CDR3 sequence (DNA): TGTGCCAGCAGTTTATTCGGGAGCTCCTACAATGAGCAGTTCTTC.

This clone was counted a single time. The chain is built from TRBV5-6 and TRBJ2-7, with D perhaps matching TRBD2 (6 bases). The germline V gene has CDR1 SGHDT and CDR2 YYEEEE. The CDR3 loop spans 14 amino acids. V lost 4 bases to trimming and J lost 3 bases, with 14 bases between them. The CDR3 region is CASSRGTFRYEQYF. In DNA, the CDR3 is TGTGCCAGCAGCCGAGGGACTTTCCGCTACGAGCAGTACTTC.

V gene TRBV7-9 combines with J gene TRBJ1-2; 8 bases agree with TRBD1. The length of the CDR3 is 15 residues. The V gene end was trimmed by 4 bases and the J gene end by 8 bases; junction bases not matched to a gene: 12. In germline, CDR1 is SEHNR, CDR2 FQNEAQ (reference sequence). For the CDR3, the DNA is TGTGCCAGCAGCTCGCCTCGACAGGGGCGGCTAGGCTACACCTTC. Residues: CASSSPRQGRLGYTF. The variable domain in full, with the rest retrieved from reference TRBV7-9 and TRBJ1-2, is DTGVSQNPRHKITKRGQNVTFRCDPISEHNRLYWYRQTLGQGPEFLTYFQNEAQLEKSRLLSDRFSAERPKGSFSTLEIQRTEQGDSAMYLCASSSPRQGRLGYTFGSGTRLTVV.

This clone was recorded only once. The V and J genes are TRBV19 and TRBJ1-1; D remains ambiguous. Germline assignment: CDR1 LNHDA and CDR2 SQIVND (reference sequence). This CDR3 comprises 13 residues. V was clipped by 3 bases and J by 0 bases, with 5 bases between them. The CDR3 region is CASSIGVNTEAFF. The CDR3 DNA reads TGTGCCAGTAGTATTGGAGTGAACACTGAAGCTTTCTTT.

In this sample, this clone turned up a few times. The CDR3, as DNA: TGCGCCAGCAGCTCCGGGGCGGGGATGAACACTGAAGCTTTCTTT. Translation: CASSSGAGMNTEAFF. This chain connects TRBV5-1 to TRBJ1-1; D possibly corresponds to TRBD1 (5 bases). The CDR3 runs 15 residues. V was trimmed by 3 bases and J by 0 bases, leaving 12 bases between them. Germline V gene sequence: CDR1 SGHRS, CDR2 YFSETQ.

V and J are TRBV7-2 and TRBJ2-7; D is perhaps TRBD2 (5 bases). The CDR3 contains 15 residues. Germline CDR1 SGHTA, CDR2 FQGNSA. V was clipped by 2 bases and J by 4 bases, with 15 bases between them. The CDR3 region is CASSLRAPGRYEQYF. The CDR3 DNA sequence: TGTGCCAGCAGCTTACGGGCCCCGGGGAGATACGAGCAGTACTTC.

The CDR3 protein is CASRTAYSSYEQYF. CDR3 nucleotides: TGTGCCAGTCGGACAGCTTATAGCTCCTACGAGCAGTACTTC. This chain joins TRBV6-5 and TRBJ2-7, with D possibly being TRBD1 (6 bases). The CDR3 is 14 amino acids. Germline CDR1 is MNHEY and CDR2 is SVGAGI. V lost 9 bases to trimming and J lost 0 bases, with 15 bases between them.

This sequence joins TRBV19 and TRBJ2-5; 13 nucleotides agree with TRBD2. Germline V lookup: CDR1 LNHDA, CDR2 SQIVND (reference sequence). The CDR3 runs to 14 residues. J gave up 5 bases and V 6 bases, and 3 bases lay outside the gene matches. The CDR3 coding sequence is TGTGCCAGTAGCCGACTAGCGGGGGGCGAGACCCAGTACTTC. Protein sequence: CASSRLAGGETQYF.

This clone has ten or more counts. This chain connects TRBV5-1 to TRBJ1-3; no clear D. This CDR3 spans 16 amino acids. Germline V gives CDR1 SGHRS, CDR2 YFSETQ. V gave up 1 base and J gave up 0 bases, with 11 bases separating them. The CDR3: CASSLSGLASGNTIYF. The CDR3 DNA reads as TGCGCCAGCAGCTTGAGTGGTTTAGCCTCTGGAAACACCATATATTTT.

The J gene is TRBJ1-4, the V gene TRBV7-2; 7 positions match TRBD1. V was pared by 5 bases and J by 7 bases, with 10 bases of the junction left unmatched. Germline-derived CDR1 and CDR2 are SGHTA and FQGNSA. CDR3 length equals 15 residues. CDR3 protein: CASSPRQGGGEKLFF. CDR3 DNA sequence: TGTGCCAGCAGCCCGCGACAGGGTGGAGGTGAAAAACTGTTTTTT. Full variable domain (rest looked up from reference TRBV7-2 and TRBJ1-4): GAGVSQSPSNKVTEKGKDVELRCDPISGHTALYWYRQSLGQGLEFLIYFQGNSAPDKSGLPSDRFSAERTGGSVSTLTIQRTQQEDSAVYLCASSPRQGGGEKLFFGSGTQLSVL.

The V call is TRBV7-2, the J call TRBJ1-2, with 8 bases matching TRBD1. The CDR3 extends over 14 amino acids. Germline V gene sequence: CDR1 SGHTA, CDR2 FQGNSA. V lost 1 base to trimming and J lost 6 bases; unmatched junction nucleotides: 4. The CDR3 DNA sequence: TGTGCCAGCAGCTTAGTGCCAGGGGGCCATGGCTACACCTTC. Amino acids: CASSLVPGGHGYTF.

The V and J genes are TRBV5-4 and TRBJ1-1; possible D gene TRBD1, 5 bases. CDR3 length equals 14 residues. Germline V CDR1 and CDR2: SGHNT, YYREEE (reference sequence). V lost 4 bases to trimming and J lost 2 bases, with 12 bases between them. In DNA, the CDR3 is TGTGCCAGCAGCCCCAGGGTCGGTAACACTGAAGCTTTCTTT. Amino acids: CASSPRVGNTEAFF.

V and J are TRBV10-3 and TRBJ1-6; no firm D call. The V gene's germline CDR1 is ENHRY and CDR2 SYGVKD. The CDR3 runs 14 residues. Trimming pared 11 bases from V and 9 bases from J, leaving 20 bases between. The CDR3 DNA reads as TGTGCCGTGCGGTATCCCGACTTACGTTCACCCCTCCACTTT. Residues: CAVRYPDLRSPLHF.

CDR3 DNA sequence: TGCGCCAGCAGCTTGACAGACAGGGGGCACACAGATACGCAGTATTTT. As protein: CASSLTDRGHTDTQYF. The chain combines TRBV5-1 with TRBJ2-3, with 10 bases that match TRBD1. The junction had 4 bases not matched to a gene; V was cut back by 1 base and J by 2 bases. Germline V gives CDR1 SGHRS, CDR2 YFSETQ. CDR3 length equals 16 residues.

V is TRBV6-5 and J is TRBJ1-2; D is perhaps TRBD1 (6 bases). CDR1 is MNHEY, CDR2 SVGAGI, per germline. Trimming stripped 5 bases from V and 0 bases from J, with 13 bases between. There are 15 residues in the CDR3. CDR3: CASSQQRDTNYGYTF. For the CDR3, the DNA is TGTGCCAGCAGTCAACAGCGGGACACTAACTATGGCTACACCTTC.

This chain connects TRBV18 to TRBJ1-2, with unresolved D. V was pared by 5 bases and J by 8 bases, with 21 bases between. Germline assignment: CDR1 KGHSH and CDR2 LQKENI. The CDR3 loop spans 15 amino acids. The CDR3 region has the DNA TGTGCCAGCTCAGAAAGACTTGGTCCCTTAGGAGGCTACACCTTC. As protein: CASSERLGPLGGYTF.